The next 17 T cell receptor beta chains were all read from a single sample in a study of graft-versus-host responses after intestinal transplantation. These receptors' targets are unknown. TCRdb's table, derived via immunoSEQ multiplex PCR, lists solely in-frame clones and lacks some. Among around 120,000 clones listed, approximately 92% were seen once. This specimen consisted of unstimulated CD4+ T cells sorted from spleen or lymph node cells, obtained before intestinal transplant. Every receptor here comes from a human donor who received an intestinal transplant.

The chain is built from TRBV25-1 and TRBJ2-3; D unresolved. V dropped 9 bases and J dropped 3 bases, with 22 bases sitting between them. This CDR3 comprises 16 residues. Germline CDR1 is MGHDK and CDR2 is SYGVNS. CDR3 DNA sequence: TGTGCCAGTAATGGACGCCTGGGAAGTATGACAGATACGCAGTATTTT. Residues: CASNGRLGSMTDTQYF.

The rearrangement uses TRBV7-9 and TRBJ1-5, with no clear D. Trimming left V 4 bases short and J 4 bases short, with 8 bases between. The CDR3 runs 13 residues. Germline CDR1 reads SEHNR; CDR2 reads FQNEAQ (reference sequence). CDR3 loop: CASSSLRNQPQHF. Here the CDR3 DNA reads TGTGCCAGCAGCTCACTCCGTAATCAGCCCCAGCATTTT.

This chain links TRBV9 with TRBJ2-3; 10 bases are a match to TRBD1. Germline CDR1 SGDLS, CDR2 YYNGEE. J was trimmed by 3 bases and V by 3 bases; bases with no gene match: 7. The CDR3 has 16 amino acids. The CDR3 DNA reads TGTGCCAGCAGCGCAAGGGGGGACAGGGGAACAGATACGCAGTATTTT. Its translation: CASSARGDRGTDTQYF.

This sequence joins TRBV5-1 and TRBJ1-1; possible D gene TRBD1, 6 bases. This CDR3 spans 13 amino acids. CDR1 is SGHRS, CDR2 YFSETQ, per germline. The V end was cut by 4 bases, the J end by 7 bases, with 14 bases between. This chain's CDR3 is CASSQRGGIEAFF. The CDR3 DNA sequence: TGCGCCAGCAGCCAGAGGGGGGGGATTGAAGCTTTCTTT.

This clone was seen just once. The chain is built from TRBV2 and TRBJ1-2; D is perhaps TRBD1 (6 bases). Germline values: CDR1 SNHLY, CDR2 FYNNEI. The V gene lost 6 bases and the J gene lost 3 bases, with 11 bases spanning the gap. The CDR3 has 13 amino acids. The CDR3 is CASSVQGDYGYTF. CDR3 in DNA: TGTGCCAGCAGCGTACAGGGAGACTATGGCTACACCTTC.

V and J are TRBV18 and TRBJ2-1; tentatively, D is TRBD2 (5 bases). CDR1 and CDR2 (germline): KGHSH, LQKENI. The ends were cut back, 4 bases at V and 10 bases at J, with 14 bases in the middle. The CDR3 spans 13 residues. CDR3 protein: CASSRSLGEEQFF. The CDR3 nucleotides read TGTGCCAGCTCACGAAGTTTGGGAGAGGAGCAGTTCTTC.

J is TRBJ1-2 and V is TRBV5-1; weak D call: TRBD1 (6 bases). Trimming removed 3 bases at V and 0 bases at J, with 18 bases between. There are 17 residues in the CDR3. Germline lookup yields CDR1 SGHRS and CDR2 YFSETQ. Written as DNA, the CDR3 is TGCGCCAGCAGCTACCCGACAGGAAAGACAGCTAACTATGGCTACACCTTC. As protein: CASSYPTGKTANYGYTF.

The chain employs TRBV5-1 and TRBJ2-3, with 13 bases fitting TRBD2. CDR3 length: 16 amino acids. From germline, CDR1 is SGHRS and CDR2 YFSETQ. Trimming at V came to 4 bases and at J to 1 base, leaving 3 bases not matched to a gene. The CDR3 coding sequence is TGCGCCAGCAGCACAGGACTAGCGGGAGGCACAGATACGCAGTATTTT. Protein: CASSTGLAGGTDTQYF. The full variable domain, its missing parts supplied by reference TRBV5-1 and TRBJ2-3, is KAGVTQTPRYLIKTRGQQVTLSCSPISGHRSVSWYQQTPGQGLQFLFEYFSETQRNKGNFPGRFSGRQFSNSRSEMNVSTLELGDSALYLCASSTGLAGGTDTQYFGPGTRLTVL.

The V gene is TRBV19, the J gene TRBJ2-1; the match to TRBD2 covers 7 bases. The length of the CDR3 is 14 residues. V dropped 0 bases and J dropped 7; count of bases not matched to a gene: 3. Germline V gene sequence: CDR1 LNHDA, CDR2 SQIVND (reference sequence). This CDR3 reads CASSIELARNEQFF. The CDR3 DNA is TGTGCCAGTAGTATAGAACTAGCGAGAAATGAGCAGTTCTTC.

In DNA, the CDR3 is TGTGCCAGCAGCCGGGGGGAATTACTAAGAAATGAGCAGTTCTTC. Translating gives CASSRGELLRNEQFF. V usage is TRBV11-3 and J usage is TRBJ2-1; 7 nucleotides line up with TRBD2. Germline assignment: CDR1 SGHNT and CDR2 YENEEA. V gave up 5 bases and J gave up 7 bases; unmatched junction bases: 11. The CDR3 extends over 15 amino acids.

This clone was observed once. The chain links TRBV7-3 to TRBJ2-3; D is perhaps TRBD2 (6 bases). The V end lost 4 bases, the J end lost 4 bases, and 12 bases lay between the germline ends. From germline, CDR1 is SGHTA and CDR2 FQGTGA. The CDR3 covers 14 residues. CDR3: CASSSTSWADTQYF. DNA of the CDR3: TGTGCCAGCAGCTCGACTAGTTGGGCAGATACGCAGTATTTT. The entire variable domain, with the rest obtained from reference TRBV7-3 and TRBJ2-3, is as follows: GAGVSQTPSNKVTEKGKYVELRCDPISGHTALYWYRQSLGQGPEFLIYFQGTGAADDSGLPNDRFFAVRPEGSVSTLKIQRTERGDSAVYLCASSSTSWADTQYFGPGTRLTVL.

This clone showed up just a few times. This chain connects TRBV27 to TRBJ2-1; 7 positions agree with TRBD1. The CDR3 has 13 residues. In germline, CDR1 is MNHEY, CDR2 SMNVEV (reference sequence). J was trimmed by 4 bases and V by 4 bases; bases with no gene match: 1. DNA of the CDR3: TGTGCCAGCAGTTCGGACAGGTACAATGAGCAGTTCTTC. Residues: CASSSDRYNEQFF.

This chain links TRBV6-1 with TRBJ1-3; D perhaps matches TRBD1 (5 bases). The V end was cut by 5 bases, the J end by 4 bases, with 12 bases between. Germline-derived CDR1 and CDR2 are MNHNS and SASEGT. There are 14 residues in the CDR3. The CDR3 reads CASSSGEAGNTIYF. The CDR3, as DNA: TGTGCCAGCAGTTCGGGGGAAGCAGGAAACACCATATATTTT.

This clone was picked up one time. The chain employs TRBV19 and TRBJ1-2, with a possible D match to TRBD1 (6 bases). The length of the CDR3 is 13 residues. V was pared by 4 bases and J by 4 bases, with 10 bases between. The germline V gene encodes CDR1 LNHDA and CDR2 SQIVND (reference sequence). In DNA form, the CDR3 reads TGTGCCAGTAGTAAGGGGGACTTCTATGGCTACACCTTC. As protein: CASSKGDFYGYTF.

The V call is TRBV5-8, the J call TRBJ2-1; TRBD2 matches at 8 bases. Germline assignment: CDR1 SGHTS and CDR2 YDEGEE. The CDR3 is made up of 15 amino acids. With V trimmed by 0 bases and J by 2 bases, 1 base remained unmatched. CDR3 nucleotide sequence: TGTGCCAGCAGCTTGGTAGCGGGGACCTACAATGAGCAGTTCTTC. Residues: CASSLVAGTYNEQFF.

The chain joins TRBV6-1 to TRBJ2-2, with TRBD2 identical over 13 bases. Trimming removed 9 bases from V and 5 bases from J; junction bases left unmatched: 6. This CDR3 is 15 amino acids long. Looked up from germline, CDR1 is MNHNS and CDR2 is SASEGT. The CDR3 protein is CARGGGLAGTGELFF. In DNA, the CDR3 is TGTGCCAGGGGAGGGGGACTAGCGGGGACCGGGGAGCTGTTTTTT.

The chain uses TRBV7-2 and TRBJ1-3; D is perhaps TRBD1 (5 bases). This CDR3 region has 17 residues. Looked up from germline, CDR1 is SGHTA and CDR2 is FQGNSA. Trimming cost V 1 base and J 0 bases, with 13 bases left between them. The chain's CDR3 is CASSLVGRGSSGNTIYF. The DNA for the CDR3 is TGTGCCAGCAGCTTAGTGGGACGAGGGAGCTCTGGAAACACCATATATTTT.